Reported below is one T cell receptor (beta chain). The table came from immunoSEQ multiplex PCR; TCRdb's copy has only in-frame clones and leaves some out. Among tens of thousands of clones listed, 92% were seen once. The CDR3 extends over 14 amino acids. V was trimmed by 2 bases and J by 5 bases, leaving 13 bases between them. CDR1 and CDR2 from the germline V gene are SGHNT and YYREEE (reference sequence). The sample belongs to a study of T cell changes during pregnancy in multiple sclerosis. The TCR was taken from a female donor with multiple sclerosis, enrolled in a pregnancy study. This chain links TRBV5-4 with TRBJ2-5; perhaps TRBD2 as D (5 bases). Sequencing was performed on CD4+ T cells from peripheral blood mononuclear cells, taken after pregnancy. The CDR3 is CASSFPTGSETQYF. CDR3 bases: TGTGCCAGCAGCTTTCCTACGGGGAGCGAGACCCAGTACTTC. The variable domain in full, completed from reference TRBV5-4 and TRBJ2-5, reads ETGVTQSPTHLIKTRGQQVTLRCSSQSGHNTVSWYQQALGQGPQFIFQYYREEENGRGNFPPRFSGLQFPNYSSELNVNALELDDSALYLCASSFPTGSETQYFGPGTRLLVL.